A selection of T cell receptor beta chains follows, all from one sample in a study of cytomegalovirus exposure and HLA in healthy donors. TCRdb's table, derived via immunoSEQ multiplex PCR, lists solely in-frame clones and lacks some. The table lists 75,000 to 100,000 clones, approximately 70% of them singletons. The sequencing input was PBMCs. Receptors were obtained from a man aged 35 to 55 in good health and CMV-seronegative. The CDR3 runs from the conserved cysteine through the conserved F or W. The order of the fields is J gene, V gene, clone size, D gene, CDR3 protein, CDR3 DNA. The D gene is left open where the match is weak. The listing skips clone size in some rows; elsewhere it reads once, few, many or a size class.

j_gene: TRBJ2-5; v_gene: TRBV7-9; abundance: NA; d_gene: TRBD2; CDR3aa: CASSPLLAVGETQYF; CDR3nt: TGTGCCAGCAGCCCTCTACTAGCGGTGGGGGAGACCCAGTACTTC
j_gene: TRBJ1-2; v_gene: TRBV4-1; abundance: NA; d_gene: TRBD1; CDR3aa: CASSAPGQGNGYTF; CDR3nt: TGCGCCAGCAGCGCGCCGGGACAGGGTAATGGCTACACCTTC
j_gene: TRBJ2-2; v_gene: TRBV13; abundance: NA; d_gene: NA; CDR3aa: CASSLWGATGELFF; CDR3nt: TGTGCCAGCAGCTTATGGGGAGCGACCGGGGAGCTGTTTTTT
j_gene: TRBJ1-2; v_gene: TRBV19; abundance: NA; d_gene: TRBD1; CDR3aa: CASRRTGADYGYTF; CDR3nt: TGTGCCAGTAGGAGGACAGGGGCGGACTATGGCTACACCTTC
j_gene: TRBJ1-5; v_gene: TRBV18; abundance: NA; d_gene: NA; CDR3aa: CASSGGNDQPQHF; CDR3nt: TGTGCCAGCTCAGGCGGCAATGACCAGCCCCAGCATTTT
j_gene: TRBJ1-5; v_gene: TRBV18; abundance: NA; d_gene: TRBD1; CDR3aa: CASSPGQGISNQPQHF; CDR3nt: TGTGCCAGCTCACCGGGACAGGGGATTAGCAATCAGCCCCAGCATTTT
j_gene: TRBJ1-1; v_gene: TRBV19; abundance: NA; d_gene: NA; CDR3aa: CASSMRGAGTEAFF; CDR3nt: TGTGCCAGTAGTATGCGGGGGGCGGGTACTGAAGCTTTCTTT
j_gene: TRBJ1-2; v_gene: TRBV18; abundance: NA; d_gene: TRBD1; CDR3aa: CASSLGQGGGGYTF; CDR3nt: TGTGCCAGCTCTCTTGGACAGGGTGGCGGTGGCTACACCTTC
j_gene: TRBJ2-7; v_gene: TRBV4-1; abundance: NA; d_gene: TRBD2; CDR3aa: CASRYSTSGGEQYF; CDR3nt: TGCGCCAGCAGATATTCGACTAGCGGGGGGGAGCAGTACTTC
j_gene: TRBJ2-7; v_gene: TRBV5-6; abundance: NA; d_gene: TRBD1; CDR3aa: CASSLDRGYEQYF; CDR3nt: TGTGCCAGCAGCTTGGACAGGGGGTACGAGCAGTACTTC
j_gene: TRBJ2-3; v_gene: TRBV2; abundance: NA; d_gene: TRBD1; CDR3aa: CASRGTALGTDTQYF; CDR3nt: TGTGCCAGCCGAGGGACAGCATTAGGCACAGATACGCAGTATTTT
j_gene: TRBJ2-7; v_gene: TRBV7-8; abundance: NA; d_gene: NA; CDR3aa: CASSLATPSAWGDEQYF; CDR3nt: TGTGCCAGCAGCTTAGCCACACCCTCGGCCTGGGGGGACGAGCAGTACTTC
j_gene: TRBJ2-3; v_gene: TRBV4-1; abundance: NA; d_gene: TRBD2; CDR3aa: CASSDGTSGVDTQYF; CDR3nt: TGCGCCAGCAGCGACGGGACTAGCGGTGTGGATACGCAGTATTTT
j_gene: TRBJ1-2; v_gene: TRBV7-9; abundance: NA; d_gene: NA; CDR3aa: CASRPFGTNYGYTF; CDR3nt: TGTGCCAGCAGACCTTTCGGGACAAACTATGGCTACACCTTC
j_gene: TRBJ2-2; v_gene: TRBV7-6; abundance: NA; d_gene: NA; CDR3aa: CASSLEGLAGTGELFF; CDR3nt: TGTGCCAGCAGCTTAGAGGGTCTAGCCGGCACCGGGGAGCTGTTTTTT
j_gene: TRBJ1-5; v_gene: TRBV7-9; abundance: once; d_gene: NA; CDR3aa: CSSSLNGQPQHF; CDR3nt: TGTTCCAGCAGCTTAAACGGTCAGCCCCAGCATTTT
j_gene: TRBJ1-6; v_gene: TRBV7-8; abundance: few; d_gene: TRBD1; CDR3aa: CASSLGTGSDSPLHF; CDR3nt: TGTGCCAGCAGCTTAGGGACAGGGTCCGACTCACCCCTCCACTTT
j_gene: TRBJ1-2; v_gene: TRBV5-6; abundance: once; d_gene: TRBD1; CDR3aa: CASGLSDRGKGYTF; CDR3nt: TGTGCCAGCGGTTTATCGGACAGGGGGAAAGGCTACACCTTC
j_gene: TRBJ2-7; v_gene: TRBV7-2; abundance: NA; d_gene: TRBD2; CDR3aa: CASSPRRSSGGSYEQYF; CDR3nt: TGTGCCAGCAGTCCCCGGCGGTCTAGCGGGGGGTCCTACGAGCAGTACTTC
j_gene: TRBJ1-5; v_gene: TRBV4-2; abundance: NA; d_gene: TRBD1; CDR3aa: CASSQEGQVNQPQHF; CDR3nt: TGTGCCAGCAGCCAAGAAGGACAGGTCAATCAGCCCCAGCATTTT
j_gene: TRBJ2-1; v_gene: TRBV5-4; abundance: NA; d_gene: TRBD2; CDR3aa: CASSLAGGTYNEQFF; CDR3nt: TGTGCCAGCAGCTTGGCCGGGGGGACCTACAATGAGCAGTTCTTC
j_gene: TRBJ1-6; v_gene: TRBV11-2; abundance: NA; d_gene: NA; CDR3aa: CASSSYRVYNSPLHF; CDR3nt: TGTGCCAGCAGCTCGTACAGGGTATATAATTCACCCCTCCACTTT
j_gene: TRBJ2-3; v_gene: TRBV5-1; abundance: NA; d_gene: NA; CDR3aa: CASSLDRITDTQYF; CDR3nt: TGCGCCAGCAGCTTGGACAGGATCACAGATACGCAGTATTTT
j_gene: TRBJ2-7; v_gene: TRBV4-1; abundance: NA; d_gene: TRBD2; CDR3aa: CASSQEERGANPRDLEQYF; CDR3nt: TGCGCCAGCAGCCAAGAAGAGCGGGGTGCTAACCCCCGGGACCTCGAGCAGTACTTC
j_gene: TRBJ2-3; v_gene: TRBV5-1; abundance: NA; d_gene: TRBD2; CDR3aa: CASSLPGLAARDTQYF; CDR3nt: TGCGCCAGCAGCTTACCGGGACTAGCGGCTCGGGATACGCAGTATTTT